These 15 T cell receptor beta chains were all obtained from the same sample, sequenced in a study of blood T cell repertoires in COVID-19. The repertoire was sequenced with immunoSEQ multiplex PCR; TCRdb's copy has only in-frame clones and lacks some. The profile shows approximately 260,000 clones, roughly 84% of them singletons. The sequenced sample consisted of PBMCs or T cells enriched from blood (not recorded which). These receptors were collected from a woman in her forties or fifties who had been exposed to COVID-19.

This chain joins TRBV15 and TRBJ2-5, with D possibly TRBD2 on 5 matching bases. V was trimmed by 5 bases and J by 4 bases, leaving 8 bases between them. The CDR3 has 12 amino acids. CDR1 is LNHNV and CDR2 is YYDKDF in the germline V gene (reference sequence). The CDR3 DNA sequence: TGTGCCACCAGCCAACGGGGAGAGACCCAGTACTTC. Translated, it gives CATSQRGETQYF.

The V call is TRBV9, the J call TRBJ2-3, with 8 positions matching TRBD2. In germline, CDR1 is SGDLS, CDR2 YYNGEE. The V and J ends lost 3 bases and 2 bases, in that order; junction bases with no gene match: 8. The CDR3 runs to 16 residues. Here the CDR3 reads CASSATSGSFTDTQYF. CDR3 sequence (DNA): TGTGCCAGCAGCGCCACTAGCGGATCCTTCACAGATACGCAGTATTTT. The full variable domain, its missing parts supplied by reference TRBV9 and TRBJ2-3, is DSGVTQTPKHLITATGQRVTLRCSPRSGDLSVYWYQQSLDQGLQFLIQYYNGEERAKGNILERFSAQQFPDLHSELNLSSLELGDSALYFCASSATSGSFTDTQYFGPGTRLTVL.

The chain carries TRBV10-3 and TRBJ2-3, with a weak D call TRBD1 (5 bases). CDR3 length: 12 residues. Trimming pared 6 bases from V and 3 bases from J, leaving 7 bases between. The germline V gene encodes CDR1 ENHRY and CDR2 SYGVKD. The DNA of the CDR3 is TGTGCCATCAGGGCAGGGACAGATACGCAGTATTTT. As protein: CAIRAGTDTQYF.

The rearrangement links TRBV6-5 to TRBJ1-1; D is undetermined. Germline V gene sequence: CDR1 MNHEY, CDR2 SVGAGI. V was shortened by 7 bases and J by 1 base, with 10 bases between the two germline ends. The CDR3 length is 13 residues. The CDR3 coding sequence is TGTGCCAGCAAGTTAGAAGCGAACACTGAAGCTTTCTTT. It translates to CASKLEANTEAFF.

This clone showed up just a few times. J is TRBJ1-6 and V is TRBV29-1, with unresolved D. Trimming removed 6 bases at V and 7 bases at J, with 16 bases between. Per the germline V gene, CDR1 is SQVTM and CDR2 is ANQGSEA. The CDR3 totals 14 residues. The CDR3 nucleotides read TGCAGCGTGAGAGACTCCCTAGGAAATTCACCCCTCCACTTT. Its protein product is CSVRDSLGNSPLHF.

The rearrangement joins TRBV11-2 to TRBJ2-3, with 15 positions matching TRBD2. Germline V gene lookup returns CDR1 SGHAT and CDR2 FQNNGV. V lost 1 base to trimming and J lost 3 bases; unmatched junction nucleotides: 5. This CDR3 region has 18 residues. The CDR3 is CASSLGGTSGGFTDTQYF. CDR3 coding DNA: TGTGCCAGCAGCTTAGGAGGGACTAGCGGGGGGTTTACAGATACGCAGTATTTT.

This chain links TRBV2 with TRBJ1-6; D is uncertain. V lost 3 bases, J lost 4 bases, and 10 bases lay in between. Germline CDR1 is SNHLY and CDR2 is FYNNEI. The CDR3 is made up of 15 amino acids. Written as DNA, the CDR3 is TGTGCCAGCAGTGATTTAAAACAGTATAATTCACCCCTCCACTTT. Its protein is CASSDLKQYNSPLHF.

J is TRBJ1-2 and V is TRBV5-4; a possible D gene is TRBD1 (5 bases). This CDR3 comprises 15 residues. V was cut by 0 bases and J by 4 bases, with 13 bases left in between. Germline CDR1 SGHNT, CDR2 YYREEE (reference sequence). CDR3 loop: CASSLGNRQTYGYTF. In nucleotides, the CDR3 is TGTGCCAGCAGCTTGGGAAACAGGCAGACCTATGGCTACACCTTC.

The genes are TRBV19 and TRBJ2-3, with 11 bases identical to TRBD2. The CDR3 is 16 amino acids. The ends lost 3 bases at V and 2 bases at J; junction bases unmatched: 4. The germline V gene encodes CDR1 LNHDA and CDR2 SQIVND (reference sequence). Here the CDR3 DNA reads TGTGCCAGTAGTATGCTGACTAGCGGGATCACAGATACGCAGTATTTT. This encodes CASSMLTSGITDTQYF.

The CDR3 region is CASSDQGSGAFF. The CDR3 DNA sequence: TGTGCCAGCAGCGACCAGGGGTCGGGAGCTTTCTTT. The genes are TRBV25-1 and TRBJ1-1, with D possibly being TRBD1 (6 bases). Trimming pared 6 bases from V and 10 bases from J, leaving 15 bases between. The CDR3 has 12 amino acids. Looked up from germline, CDR1 is MGHDK and CDR2 is SYGVNS.

The chain combines TRBV5-4 with TRBJ1-2; TRBD1 aligns across 7 bases. This CDR3 has 15 amino acids. The germline V gene encodes CDR1 SGHNT and CDR2 YYREEE (reference sequence). Trimming cost V 2 bases and J 0 bases; bases outside gene matches: 4. The CDR3 here is CASSFAGGTNYGYTF. The CDR3 DNA reads TGTGCCAGCAGCTTTGCAGGGGGAACTAACTATGGCTACACCTTC.

The chain is built from TRBV5-4 and TRBJ1-3, with D unclear. With 0 bases removed from V and 2 bases from J, the gap between germline ends came to 6 bases. This CDR3 has 14 amino acids. Per the germline V gene, CDR1 is SGHNT and CDR2 is YYREEE (reference sequence). CDR3 bases: TGTGCCAGCAGCTTGGCCGAGGCTGGAAACACCATATATTTT. This gives the protein CASSLAEAGNTIYF.

The chain combines TRBV9 with TRBJ1-3; TRBD1 matches 7 bases. V was pared by 5 bases and J by 4 bases, with 6 bases of the junction left unmatched. In germline, CDR1 is SGDLS, CDR2 YYNGEE. The CDR3 spans 14 residues. CDR3 in amino acids: CASSRTGDGNTIYF. As DNA, the CDR3 is TGTGCCAGCAGTCGAACAGGGGACGGAAACACCATATATTTT.

CDR3 DNA sequence: TGTGCCAGCAGCCTCGACAGGTCGAACACTGAAGCTTTCTTT. It specifies CASSLDRSNTEAFF. The chain joins TRBV5-6 to TRBJ1-1; D is perhaps TRBD1 (6 bases). CDR1 and CDR2 (germline): SGHDT, YYEEEE. CDR3 length equals 14 residues. Deletions cut 4 bases from V and 1 base from J, with 11 bases between.

As concerns this clone: The same CDR3 is also encoded by other DNA sequences in this sample. The chain joins TRBV7-9 to TRBJ2-7; tentative D call: TRBD2 (6 bases). V shed 3 bases and J shed 5 bases, with 14 bases lying between them. In germline, CDR1 is SEHNR, CDR2 FQNEAQ (reference sequence). There are 14 residues in the CDR3. The CDR3 is CASSFRGLGDEQYF. The DNA for the CDR3 is TGTGCCAGCAGCTTTCGGGGACTTGGGGACGAGCAGTACTTC.